Listed below are T cell receptor beta chains from one sample, sequenced in a study of CD8+ T cells in alopecia areata. The repertoire was sequenced with immunoSEQ multiplex PCR; TCRdb's copy has only in-frame clones and lacks some. This table holds approximately 280,000 clones, roughly 50% found once. This material consisted of CD4+ T cells sorted from blood, taken at week 24, from a patient treated with tofacitinib. The receptors were sampled from a human donor with alopecia areata. CDR3s include the opening cysteine and the closing phenylalanine or tryptophan. A D gene is named only where the DNA matches it firmly. Clone size is shown for a subset of rows, as once, few, many or a class of expanded clone.

d_gene	v_gene	abundance	j_gene	CDR3nt	CDR3aa
NA	TRBV6-1	few	TRBJ1-4	TGTGCCAGCAGTGAAGCGCTGAGGAGGCAGGGCAGCCAAAAACTGTTTTTT	CASSEALRRQGSQKLFF
NA	TRBV5-1	NA	TRBJ2-5	TGCGCCAGCAGCCCCGGGGGCCAAGAGACCCAGTACTTC	CASSPGGQETQYF
TRBD1	TRBV5-1	NA	TRBJ2-5	TGCGCCAGCAGCTTTCGGACAGGTCGAAGAGAGACCCAGTACTTC	CASSFRTGRRETQYF
NA	TRBV7-9	NA	TRBJ2-7	TGTGCCAGCAGCTTAGGTGGACTGAGGGGGGAGCAGTACTTC	CASSLGGLRGEQYF
TRBD2	TRBV7-2	few	TRBJ2-5	TGTGCCAGCAGCCCTATTCAAGTGCGGGGGGGAGAGACCCAGTACTTC	CASSPIQVRGGETQYF
TRBD1	TRBV30	NA	TRBJ1-4	TGTGCCTGGGCCAGACAGGGCGGTGAAAAACTGTTTTTT	CAWARQGGEKLFF
TRBD2	TRBV28	NA	TRBJ2-5	TGTGCCAGCGGTAGCGGGGGGACCCAAGAGACCCAGTACTTC	CASGSGGTQETQYF
TRBD2	TRBV29-1	few	TRBJ2-3	TGCAGCGTTGCTTCGGGCGGGGGGGGCACAGATACGCAGTATTTT	CSVASGGGGTDTQYF
NA	TRBV7-2	once	TRBJ2-4	TGTGCCAGCAGCTTACACCCAGGGGAAAAAAACATTCAGTACTTC	CASSLHPGEKNIQYF
NA	TRBV18	few	TRBJ1-2	TGTGCCAGCTCACCATTGGGGGAGTATCTGGATGGCTACACCTTC	CASSPLGEYLDGYTF
NA	TRBV29-1	NA	TRBJ2-3	TGCAGCTTCTGGTCCAGGGCAATCACAGATACGCAGTATTTT	CSFWSRAITDTQYF
NA	TRBV5-1	NA	TRBJ1-6	TGCGCCAGCAGCTTGAGTCTTAGGGGTAATTCACCCCTCCACTTT	CASSLSLRGNSPLHF
TRBD1	TRBV4-1	few	TRBJ1-6	TGCGCCAGCAGCCCACAGGGGCCTACTCTCTCCTATAATTCACCCCTCCACTTT	CASSPQGPTLSYNSPLHF